Each of the 5 T cell receptor beta chains below was sequenced from the same sample in a study of T cells in Graves' hyperthyroidism and ophthalmopathy. Amplification yielded TCR beta CDR3 regions, with RNA transcripts as the source. A first-round RT-PCR of the TCR CDR3 used the HTBI primer set. TCRdb re-called the multiplex PCR reads with MiXCR, one entry per CDR3 protein. In the table there are about 52,000 distinct CDR3 sequences, roughly 50% of which are singletons. Specimen: blood. Receptors were obtained from a woman aged 45 to 65 with Graves' ophthalmopathy.

Ten or more counts support this clonotype. CDR3 coding DNA: TGTGCCAGCAGTTCTTTGAGCAGCGAGCAGTACTTC. Its translation: CASSSLSSEQYF. The chain couples TRBV12-3 or TRBV12-4 to TRBJ2-7; no firm D call. The V gene lost 4 bases and the J gene lost 6 bases, with 10 bases spanning the gap. The CDR3 covers 12 residues.

This chain joins TRBV28 and TRBJ1-2; D is ambiguous. V lost 6 bases and J 4 bases, leaving 9 bases between the germline ends. The germline V gene encodes CDR1 MDHEN and CDR2 SYDVKM. The CDR3 contains 12 residues. The CDR3 coding sequence is TGTGCCAGCAGCCTTTTTCCCTATGGCTACACCTTC. Its protein is CASSLFPYGYTF.

This clonotype was detected ten times or more. The rearrangement links TRBV7-2 to TRBJ2-5; no firm D call. Trimming removed 1 base from V and 7 bases from J, with 7 bases in between. CDR3 length: 12 amino acids. Germline lookup yields CDR1 SGHTA and CDR2 FQGNSA. The CDR3: CASSLVPPTQYF. CDR3 bases: TGTGCCAGCAGCTTAGTCCCCCCGACCCAGTACTTC.

This clonotype was detected many times. This chain connects TRBV4-1 to TRBJ1-5; D is uncertain. The CDR3 loop spans 15 amino acids. Germline CDR1 and CDR2: MGHRA and YSYEKL. With 0 bases removed from V and 0 bases from J, the gap between germline ends came to 6 bases. CDR3 amino acids: CASSQDNYSNQPQHF. For the CDR3, the DNA is TGCGCCAGCAGCCAAGATAACTATAGCAATCAGCCCCAGCATTTT.

In regard to this clonotype: One end of the junction does not line up with germline, which may come from a read error. The genes are TRBV7-6 and TRBJ1-6; 7 bases are a match to TRBD1. The V gene's germline CDR1 is SGHVS and CDR2 FNYEAQ. The CDR3 is 15 amino acids. DNA for the CDR3: TGTGCCAGCAGTCCATCCACAGGGGAGAATTCACCCCCCCACTTT. As protein: CASSPSTGENSPPHF. Full variable domain (outside the CDR3, taken from reference TRBV7-6 and TRBJ1-6): GAGVSQSPRYKVTKRGQDVALRCDPISGHVSLYWYRQALGQGPEFLTYFNYEAQQDKSGLPNDRFSAERPEGSISTLTIQRTEQRDSAMYRCASSPSTGENSPPHFGNGTRLTVT.